The rows below give T cell receptor beta chains drawn from one sample of a study of blood T cell repertoires in COVID-19. This table comes from immunoSEQ multiplex PCR, and its TCRdb copy is limited to in-frame clones, with some not included. The table records roughly 220,000 clones, 85% to 90% of them present only once. Specimen: peripheral blood. The source of these receptors is a man aged 55 to 70 with acute or convalescent COVID-19. The CDR3 runs from the conserved cysteine through the conserved F or W. The order of the fields is clone size, V gene, J gene, D gene, CDR3 protein, CDR3 DNA. D genes are given only for firm matches. A row's size may be missing; if present it is once, few, many or a size class.

few	TRBV5-1	TRBJ2-2	TRBD1	CASSGTANTGELFF	TGCGCCAGCAGCGGGACAGCGAACACCGGGGAGCTGTTTTTT
.	TRBV9	TRBJ2-1	TRBD2	CASSVRGTSGGVEQFF	TGTGCCAGCAGCGTAAGAGGGACTAGCGGGGGGGTCGAGCAGTTCTTC
.	TRBV10-1	TRBJ2-3	.	CASSESFGTDTQYF	TGCGCCAGCAGTGAGTCATTCGGCACAGATACGCAGTATTTT
once	TRBV9	TRBJ1-5	.	CASSVGGGGQPQHF	TGTGCCAGCAGCGTAGGGGGGGGAGGTCAGCCCCAGCATTTT
once	TRBV9	TRBJ1-1	TRBD1	CASSVALEGGRAFF	TGTGCCAGCAGCGTAGCTTTGGAAGGGGGCAGAGCTTTCTTT
.	TRBV7-2	TRBJ1-6	TRBD1	CASSSRQGLNSPLHF	TGTGCCAGCAGCTCACGACAGGGTTTGAATTCACCCCTCCACTTT
.	TRBV2	TRBJ2-5	TRBD1	CASSGTGERETQYF	TGTGCCAGCAGTGGGACAGGGGAGCGGGAGACCCAGTACTTC
.	TRBV20-1	TRBJ1-1	.	CSASGPGEAFF	TGCAGTGCGAGTGGGCCAGGGGAAGCTTTCTTT
.	TRBV29-1	TRBJ2-3	TRBD2	CSVAGALSNTDTQYF	TGCAGCGTAGCGGGGGCCCTCTCTAACACAGATACGCAGTATTTT
.	TRBV6-4	TRBJ1-5	.	CASSEGVGQPQHF	TGTGCCAGCAGTGAAGGCGTGGGCCAGCCCCAGCATTTT
.	TRBV7-9	TRBJ1-6	.	CASSPTNQENSPLHF	TGTGCCAGCAGCCCCACGAACCAGGAAAATTCACCCCTCCACTTT
.	TRBV4-3	TRBJ2-2	TRBD1	CASSQELAGGLYTGELFF	TGCGCCAGCAGCCAAGAACTGGCAGGGGGCTTGTACACCGGGGAGCTGTTTTTT
.	TRBV3-1/TRBV3-2	TRBJ2-7	.	CASSQDGSSYEQYF	TGTGCCAGCAGCCAAGACGGGAGCTCCTACGAGCAGTACTTC
.	TRBV5-4	TRBJ1-1	.	CASSLRSIHNTEAFF	TGTGCCAGCAGCTTGCGGTCTATCCATAACACTGAAGCTTTCTTT
.	TRBV6-5	TRBJ2-7	.	CASSYSGIYEQYF	TGTGCCAGCAGTTACTCCGGGATCTACGAGCAGTACTTC
once	TRBV27	TRBJ1-2	.	CASSFLGGGYGYTF	TGTGCCAGCAGTTTTCTGGGGGGGGGTTATGGCTACACCTTC
few	TRBV7-9	TRBJ2-5	TRBD1	CASSPRQGMETQYF	TGTGCCAGCAGCCCAAGACAGGGGATGGAGACCCAGTACTTC
.	TRBV11-1	TRBJ1-2	.	CASSLRVTSDYGYTF	TGTGCCAGCAGCTTAAGAGTGACATCGGACTATGGCTACACCTTC